This T cell receptor beta chain was documented in a study of CD8+ T cells in alopecia areata. The study's findings and limits: In lesional scalp, particularly from alopecia totalis/universalis, clonality was higher than in normal scalp.

Once RNA had been extracted, it was reverse transcribed into cDNA to act as the sequencing template. Produced via immunoSEQ multiplex PCR; TCRdb's table is partial and in-frame only. The profile shows fewer than 200,000 clones, about three fifths of them singletons. Germline CDR1 is SGHDT and CDR2 is YYEEEE. The CDR3 loop spans 12 amino acids. V lost 4 bases, J lost 7 bases, and 9 bases lay in between. Remarks on this clone: Its antigen is unidentified.

Indicated treatment: oral pan-JAK inhibitor, 5-10 mg twice daily. The rearrangement links TRBV5-6 to TRBJ1-5; possible D gene TRBD1, 5 bases. The material sequenced was CD8+ T cells sorted from blood, taken at week 24, from a patient treated with tofacitinib. The receptor's source is a human donor with alopecia areata. CDR3 nucleotides: TGTGCCAGCAGCCAAGGGGTCCAGCCCCAGCATTTT. Encoded protein: CASSQGVQPQHF.